Presented here are 28 T cell receptor beta chains from one specimen sequenced in a study of tumor-infiltrating lymphocytes in primary liver carcinoma. TCR beta cDNA was made from 500 ng total RNA with a constant-region primer. Three rounds of nested multiplex PCR with slightly modified ARM-PCR produced TCR beta libraries. PCR rounds one and two used TRBV1-TRBV30 forward primers with a C-beta reverse primer for approximately 11 cycles each. Via MiXCR, TCRdb re-called the multiplex PCR reads, giving one row per CDR3 protein. The sample includes approximately 320,000 distinct CDR3 sequences, approximately 54% of them seen just once. Germline DNA was also extracted, while the blood RNA originated from unsorted whole blood. Sequencing was done on a sample of peripheral blood. The receptors were sampled from a woman in her twenties or thirties with primary liver carcinoma and hepatitis B virus infection.

Of note for this clonotype: Since a much larger clone is just one base distant, this may be a read error. The chain combines TRBV6-1 with TRBJ1-1; D gene ambiguous. The CDR3 spans 14 residues. The V gene's germline CDR1 is MNHNS and CDR2 SASEGT. CDR3: CASSEASRNTEVFF. Here the CDR3 DNA reads TGTGCCAGCAGTGAAGCGTCACGAAACACTGAAGTTTTCTTT.

This clonotype was counted between two and nine times. V is TRBV10-3 and J is TRBJ2-5, with 10 bases lining up with TRBD2. CDR3 length equals 15 residues. Trimming removed 5 bases from V and 2 bases from J; junction bases left unmatched: 5. Germline V gene sequence: CDR1 ENHRY, CDR2 SYGVKD. The CDR3 nucleotides are TGTGCCATCAGTCCTAGGACTAGCGGACAAGAGACCCAGTACTTC. It yields the protein CAISPRTSGQETQYF.

This clonotype was seen at least ten times. The chain recombines TRBV5-5 with TRBJ2-5; D not resolved. The germline CDR1 and CDR2 sequences are SGHKS and YYEKEE (reference sequence). Trimming cost V 0 bases and J 2 bases, with 14 bases left between them. The CDR3 sequence is 16 residues long. The CDR3 loop reads CASSLAPAKGQETQYF. In nucleotides, the CDR3 is TGTGCCAGCAGCTTGGCCCCGGCGAAGGGACAAGAGACCCAGTACTTC.

Comment on this clonotype: A junction end diverges from the germline sequence, so it may reflect a read error. DNA for the CDR3: TGTGCCAGCAGCGGTCGGGCCGACTATGGCTGCACCTTC. Translated, it gives CASSGRADYGCTF. This chain connects TRBV7-9 to TRBJ1-2; D call uncertain. This CDR3 is 13 amino acids long. Germline V gene lookup returns CDR1 SEHNR and CDR2 FQNEAQ (reference sequence).

The chain uses TRBV6-2 or TRBV6-3 and TRBJ2-4; tentative D call: TRBD2 (5 bases). Trimming removed 10 bases at V and 6 bases at J, with 22 bases between. This CDR3 is 15 amino acids long. Germline lookup yields CDR1 MNHEY and CDR2 SVGEGT. CDR3 DNA: TGTGCCACTAGTTACGGTGGACTGATTAGAAACATTCAGTACTTC. This gives the protein CATSYGGLIRNIQYF.

In its sample, this clonotype was seen a few times. V is TRBV14 and J is TRBJ1-1; D is ambiguous. Germline-derived CDR1 and CDR2 are SGHDN and FVKESK. V shed 5 bases and J shed 0 bases, with 7 bases lying between them. This CDR3 region has 13 residues. The CDR3: CASSAALNTEAFF. CDR3 nucleotides: TGTGCCAGCAGCGCGGCTCTGAACACTGAAGCTTTCTTT.

This sequence joins TRBV12-3 or TRBV12-4 and TRBJ2-4, with TRBD2 as a possible D gene (6 bases). The V and J ends lost 5 bases and 3 bases respectively, with 14 bases between them. The CDR3 has 15 amino acids. This CDR3 is CASSPGRKGKNIQYF. The CDR3 bases are TGTGCCAGCAGTCCCGGGAGAAAGGGCAAAAACATTCAGTACTTC.

This clonotype was seen more than once but under ten times. The chain joins TRBV6-1 to TRBJ2-3; TRBD1 matches 7 bases. CDR1 is MNHNS and CDR2 is SASEGT in the germline V gene. Unmatched junction bases numbered 9, after V lost 2 bases and J lost 4 bases. The CDR3 consists of 16 residues. CDR3 coding DNA: TGTGCCAGCAGTGAACAGACAGGGACCGTGGCAGATACGCAGTATTTT. It specifies CASSEQTGTVADTQYF.

About this clonotype: Mismatch with germline at one junction end may stem from a read error. The chain uses TRBV11-2 and TRBJ2-3; D not resolved. Germline V lookup: CDR1 SGHAT, CDR2 FQNNGV. This CDR3 spans 15 amino acids. The DNA of the CDR3 is TGTGCCAGCAACTTAACCATAACTGGCGGTGATACGCAGTATTTT. Amino acid sequence: CASNLTITGGDTQYF.

About this clonotype itself: A much larger clone sits a single nucleotide away, making a read error possible. The genes are TRBV5-4 and TRBJ1-6; TRBD1 might be the D (5 bases). Per germline, CDR1 SGHNT and CDR2 YYREEE (reference sequence). CDR3 size: 12 residues. The CDR3 here is CVSSWDNSPLHF. In DNA form, the CDR3 reads TGTGTCAGCAGCTGGGACAATTCACCCCTCCACTTT.

The chain links TRBV6-6 to TRBJ2-3, with D possibly being TRBD1 (5 bases). This CDR3 spans 13 amino acids. Germline V CDR1 and CDR2: MNHNY, SVGAGI (reference sequence). V lost 7 bases, J lost 6 bases, and 14 bases lay in between. CDR3 bases: TGTGCCAGCACTTCCCGGACACGGGATACGCAGTATTTT. Translating gives CASTSRTRDTQYF.

This rearrangement joins TRBV11-2 to TRBJ2-1, with D possibly being TRBD2 (6 bases). The germline gives CDR1 SGHAT, CDR2 FQNNGV. Trimming cost V 6 bases and J 7 bases, with 25 bases left between them. The CDR3 length is 17 residues. The CDR3 DNA sequence: TGTGCCAGCAGGACCGGTCGCGGCGGGAAGCCCGGGAATGAGCAGTTCTTC. Residues: CASRTGRGGKPGNEQFF.

In the case of this clonotype: A much larger clone is a single base away; this may be a read error. This chain connects TRBV6-5 to TRBJ2-3; a weak D match, TRBD2 (5 bases). Trimming cost V 7 bases and J 1 base, with 12 bases left between them. From germline, CDR1 is MNHEY and CDR2 SVGAGI. The CDR3 runs 14 residues. The CDR3 spells CASKSLGGTDTQYF. Written as DNA, the CDR3 is TGTGCCAGCAAATCCCTCGGGGGCACAGATACGCAGTATTTT.

This clonotype was detected ten times or more. The rearrangement joins TRBV6-2 or TRBV6-3 to TRBJ2-1; 14 bases map to TRBD2. The CDR3 has 15 amino acids. V was clipped by 6 bases and J by 8 bases; unmatched bases: 6. Germline V gives CDR1 MNHEY, CDR2 SVGEGT. This CDR3 is CASSRLAGGLHEQFF. DNA for the CDR3: TGTGCCAGCAGCAGACTAGCGGGAGGGCTTCATGAGCAGTTCTTC.

As to this clonotype: Germline is not matched at one junction end, which may reflect a read error. The CDR3 DNA follows: TGTGCAAGCATCCCCGGGGCCACAGATACGCAGTATTTT. It translates to CASIPGATDTQYF. V is TRBV11-2 and J is TRBJ2-3; the D gene could be TRBD1 or TRBD2 (5 bases each). This CDR3 is 13 amino acids long. CDR1 is SGHAT and CDR2 is FQNNGV in the germline V gene. Full variable domain (rest looked up from reference TRBV11-2 and TRBJ2-3): EAGVAQSPRYKIIEKRQSVAFWCNPISGHATLYWYQQILGQGPKLLIQFQNNGVVDDSQLPKDRFSAERLKGVDSTLKIQPAKLEDSAVYLCASIPGATDTQYFGPGTRLTVL.

This clonotype has more than one count but fewer than ten. This chain connects TRBV12-3 or TRBV12-4 to TRBJ2-7; D possibly corresponds to TRBD1 (6 bases). V was clipped by 1 base and J by 3 bases, with 13 bases between them. The CDR3 runs 15 residues. The CDR3 bases are TGTGCCAGCAGTTTAGAAGGGACAAGAAACTACGAGCAGTACTTC. The encoded protein is CASSLEGTRNYEQYF.

This clonotype was counted between two and nine times. The genes are TRBV7-8 and TRBJ2-2; 7 nucleotides match TRBD2. Germline values: CDR1 SGHVS, CDR2 FQNEAQ. The CDR3 is 16 amino acids. The trim removed 6 bases at V and 7 bases at J, leaving 14 bases unmatched. CDR3 in DNA: TGTGCCAGCAGTCGCCTAGCGGTAGCAGTTCGCGGGGAGCTGTTTTTT. It is translated as CASSRLAVAVRGELFF.

A remark on this clonotype: One end of the junction does not line up with germline, which may come from a read error. The CDR3 spells CTSSLVGTNEQFF. Here the CDR3 DNA reads TGTACCAGCAGTTTGGTAGGGACCAATGAGCAGTTCTTC. The rearrangement joins TRBV12-3 or TRBV12-4 to TRBJ2-1, with D possibly called TRBD1 or TRBD2 (5 bases each). The CDR3 is made up of 13 amino acids.

About this clonotype: The junction and the germline gene differ at one end; a read error may be behind it. V gene TRBV11-2 combines with J gene TRBJ2-1; TRBD2 might be the D (5 bases). In germline, CDR1 is SGHAT, CDR2 FQNNGV. The CDR3 consists of 15 residues. The CDR3 is CACSLALGQSGEQFF. DNA of the CDR3: TGTGCCTGCAGCTTAGCGTTAGGTCAATCTGGCGAGCAGTTCTTC.

This clonotype was seen just once. The junction and the germline gene differ at one end; a read error may be behind it. V is TRBV12-3 or TRBV12-4 and J is TRBJ2-1, with D possibly being TRBD2 (6 bases). The CDR3 has 15 residues. The chain's CDR3 is CACSRDSRSYNEQFF. CDR3 in DNA: TGTGCCTGCAGTCGGGACTCCCGCTCCTACAATGAGCAGTTCTTC.

Details on this clonotype: This sequence may be a read error, since a much larger clone differs from it by one base. The rearrangement links TRBV29-1 to TRBJ1-5; a weak D match, TRBD1 (5 bases). Gene TRBJ2-3 matches the end of the DNA better, so the J call may be wrong. Germline V CDR1 and CDR2: SQVTM, ANQGSEA. This CDR3 region has 13 residues. The chain's CDR3 is CSVVMAGNQPQYF. DNA of the CDR3: TGCAGCGTTGTGATGGCAGGGAATCAGCCCCAGTATTTT.

Many counts were recorded for this clonotype. The CDR3 bases are TGTGCCAGCAGCTTAGGGCACGGGGCAGGGTACGAGCAGTACTTC. Translation gives CASSLGHGAGYEQYF. V and J are TRBV7-4 and TRBJ2-7; D tentatively fits TRBD1 or TRBD2 (5 bases each). Germline V gene lookup returns CDR1 SGHVT and CDR2 SQSDAQ. With 1 base removed from V and 4 bases from J, the gap between germline ends came to 14 bases. The CDR3 extends over 15 amino acids.

On this clonotype: At one end the junction does not follow the germline gene, possibly because of a read error. The rearrangement joins TRBV11-2 to TRBJ1-1, with unresolved D. There are 15 residues in the CDR3. Germline V gene lookup returns CDR1 SGHAT and CDR2 FQNNGV. CDR3 nucleotides: TGTGCCAGCAGCTTAATTCGGGTGAGCAACACTCAAGCTTTTTTT. It specifies CASSLIRVSNTQAFF.

The table lists this clonotype with many counts. The genes are TRBV6-6 and TRBJ2-7, with 10 bases matching TRBD1. V dropped 0 bases and J dropped 6; count of bases not matched to a gene: 8. This CDR3 contains 16 residues. Germline V gene lookup returns CDR1 MNHNY and CDR2 SVGAGI (reference sequence). The CDR3 here is CASSYSPGQGFGEQYF. CDR3 nucleotide sequence: TGTGCCAGCAGTTACTCCCCGGGACAGGGGTTTGGCGAGCAGTACTTC.

The CDR3 DNA follows: TGTGCCAGCTCACCACGAGCTAGCCAAGAGACCCAGTACTTC. Translated: CASSPRASQETQYF. The chain combines TRBV18 with TRBJ2-5; the D is unclear. CDR1 is KGHSH, CDR2 LQKENI, per germline. V was cut by 1 base and J by 1 base, with 7 bases left in between. The CDR3 is made up of 14 amino acids.

This chain connects TRBV6-1 to TRBJ2-7; 8 positions agree with TRBD1. This CDR3 is 13 amino acids long. Germline V lookup: CDR1 MNHNS, CDR2 SASEGT. V gave up 4 bases and J gave up 12 bases; unmatched junction bases: 11. Here the CDR3 reads CASSGTRSGGGYF. The CDR3 DNA is TGTGCCAGCAGTGGCACCCGCTCAGGGGGCGGGTACTTC.

A remark on this clonotype: A much larger clone differs from this one at a single base, so this may be a read error. The genes are TRBV6-6 and TRBJ2-4, with 8 bases matching TRBD1. CDR1 is MNHNY and CDR2 is SVGAGI in the germline V gene (reference sequence). The CDR3 is 15 amino acids. The chain's CDR3 is CASSDTQGAKNIQHF. CDR3 DNA sequence: TGTGCCAGCAGTGACACGCAGGGGGCCAAAAACATTCAGCACTTC.

Notes on this clonotype: Germline is not matched at one junction end, which may reflect a read error. This chain joins TRBV11-2 and TRBJ2-7; tentative D call: TRBD2 (6 bases). CDR1 and CDR2 (germline): SGHAT, FQNNGV. The CDR3 consists of 13 residues. This chain's CDR3 is CASNGWGVYEQNF. The CDR3 nucleotides read TGTGCCAGCAACGGCTGGGGGGTTTACGAGCAGAACTTC.